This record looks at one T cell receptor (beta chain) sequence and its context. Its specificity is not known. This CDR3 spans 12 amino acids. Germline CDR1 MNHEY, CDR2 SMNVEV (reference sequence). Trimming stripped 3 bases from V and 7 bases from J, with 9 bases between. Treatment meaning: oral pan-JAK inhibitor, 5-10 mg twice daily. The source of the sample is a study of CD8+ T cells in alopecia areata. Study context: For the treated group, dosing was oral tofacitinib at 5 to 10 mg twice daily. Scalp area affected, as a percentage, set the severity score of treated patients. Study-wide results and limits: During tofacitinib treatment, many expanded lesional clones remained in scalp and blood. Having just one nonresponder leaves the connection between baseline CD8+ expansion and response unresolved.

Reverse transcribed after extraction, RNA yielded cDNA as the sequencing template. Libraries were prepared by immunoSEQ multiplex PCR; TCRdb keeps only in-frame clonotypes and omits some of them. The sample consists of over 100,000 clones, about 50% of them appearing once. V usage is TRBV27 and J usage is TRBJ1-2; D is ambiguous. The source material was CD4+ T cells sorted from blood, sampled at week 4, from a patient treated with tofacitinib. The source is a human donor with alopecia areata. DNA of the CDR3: TGTGCCAGCAGTTTTGGCGGGTTTGGCTACACCTTC. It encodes CASSFGGFGYTF.